This passage covers 6 T cell receptor beta chains from one sample sequenced in a study of blood T cells in healthy people across ages. Combining a sample-barcoded 5' primer with a J-beta primer mix, a second PCR ran for about 6 to 12 cycles. TCRdb re-analysed the 5' RACE reads in MiXCR, keeping a single row per CDR3 protein. The table lists 590,000 or so distinct CDR3 sequences, about 30% of them singletons. Sample: blood. These receptors were collected from a woman aged 80 or older in good health.

This clonotype was seen many times. V usage is TRBV6-6 and J usage is TRBJ2-1; D is uncertain. Trimming removed 2 bases from V and 10 bases from J, with 15 bases in between. The CDR3 totals 14 residues. Looked up from germline, CDR1 is MNHNY and CDR2 is SVGAGI (reference sequence). The CDR3: CASSYHLTKTEQFF. The DNA for the CDR3 is TGTGCCAGCAGTTACCACCTGACGAAAACGGAGCAGTTCTTC.

This clonotype was seen ten or more times. The CDR3 sequence: CASSRGTGVESYEQYF. The CDR3 DNA follows: TGTGCCAGCAGCCGCGGGACAGGGGTCGAGTCCTACGAGCAGTACTTC. J is TRBJ2-7 and V is TRBV7-9; 10 bases align to TRBD1. This CDR3 is built from 16 residues. Germline CDR1 is SEHNR and CDR2 is FQNEAQ (reference sequence). V trimming: 5 bases; J trimming: 1 base; junction bases outside the gene matches: 8.

On this clonotype itself: Just one base apart from a much larger clone, this may be a read error. The chain carries TRBV7-2 and TRBJ2-5; D gene uncertain. CDR1 is SGHTA and CDR2 is FQGNSA in the germline V gene. There are 13 residues in the CDR3. V lost 4 bases and J lost 7, with 13 bases in between. CDR3 loop: CASSSAPIGTQYF. The CDR3 DNA reads TGTGCCAGCAGCTCGGCCCCTATAGGGACCCAGTACTTC. Looking up the rest from reference TRBV7-2 and TRBJ2-5 gives the full variable domain: GAGVSQSPSNKVTEKGKDVELRCDPISGHTALYWYRQSLGQGLEFLIYFQGNSAPDKSGLPSDRFSAERTGGSVSTLTIQRTQQEDSAVYLCASSSAPIGTQYFGPGTRLLVL.

The J gene is TRBJ1-1, the V gene TRBV12-3 or TRBV12-4, with 11 nucleotides matching TRBD1. Losses at the gene ends were 6 bases for V and 3 bases for J; bases not matched to a gene: 18. The CDR3 contains 19 residues. The CDR3 spells CASRPSRTGGFYWDTEAFF. In nucleotides, the CDR3 is TGTGCCAGCAGACCAAGCCGGACAGGGGGCTTTTATTGGGACACTGAAGCTTTCTTT.

This clonotype has a count of ten or more. The rearrangement uses TRBV5-1 and TRBJ2-3, with 9 positions matching TRBD1. There are 19 residues in the CDR3. Unmatched junction bases numbered 16, after V lost 4 bases and J lost 1 base. From germline, CDR1 is SGHRS and CDR2 YFSETQ. The CDR3 DNA reads as TGCGCCAGCAGCACACAAGTCCCTCAGAGGACAGGGGGCACAGATACGCAGTATTTT. The encoded protein is CASSTQVPQRTGGTDTQYF.

Worth noting for this clonotype: This clone may be a read error of a much larger clone one base away. The CDR3, as DNA: TGCAGTGCTAGAGATCCGAGGTACGATGAGCAGTTCTTC. Its protein product is CSARDPRYDEQFF. The chain recombines TRBV20-1 with TRBJ2-1, with D hard to call. Germline assignment: CDR1 DFQATT and CDR2 SNEGSKA (reference sequence). V was trimmed by 0 bases and J by 8 bases, leaving 11 bases between them. The length of the CDR3 is 13 residues.